This TCR beta chain was sequenced during a study of T cell responses to AZD1222 COVID-19 vaccine. For the study at large: Second-dose recipients at about 4 or about 12 weeks were treated as one pooled group. Notes on the study in general: Among the donors, most were white British and more were female, and clonal diversity was possibly underestimated.

This clone was counted a few times. Antigen: not known. The V gene lost 6 bases and the J gene lost 9 bases, with 12 bases spanning the gap. Germline CDR1 and CDR2: KGHSH and LQKENI. The CDR3 runs 13 residues. Profiling relied on immunoSEQ multiplex PCR, and the TCRdb table lists in-frame clones only, not all of them. There are 90,000 to 150,000 clones in the sample; 89% occur only once, and about 4.1% lies in the top ten. This sample comprised peripheral blood, obtained on day 0 of AZD1222 vaccination. The rearrangement links TRBV18 to TRBJ1-6; D remains ambiguous. The receptor comes from an adult in good health. The CDR3, as DNA: TGTGCCAGCTCTCCTCAGACGACTTCACCCCTCCACTTT. Amino acid sequence: CASSPQTTSPLHF.